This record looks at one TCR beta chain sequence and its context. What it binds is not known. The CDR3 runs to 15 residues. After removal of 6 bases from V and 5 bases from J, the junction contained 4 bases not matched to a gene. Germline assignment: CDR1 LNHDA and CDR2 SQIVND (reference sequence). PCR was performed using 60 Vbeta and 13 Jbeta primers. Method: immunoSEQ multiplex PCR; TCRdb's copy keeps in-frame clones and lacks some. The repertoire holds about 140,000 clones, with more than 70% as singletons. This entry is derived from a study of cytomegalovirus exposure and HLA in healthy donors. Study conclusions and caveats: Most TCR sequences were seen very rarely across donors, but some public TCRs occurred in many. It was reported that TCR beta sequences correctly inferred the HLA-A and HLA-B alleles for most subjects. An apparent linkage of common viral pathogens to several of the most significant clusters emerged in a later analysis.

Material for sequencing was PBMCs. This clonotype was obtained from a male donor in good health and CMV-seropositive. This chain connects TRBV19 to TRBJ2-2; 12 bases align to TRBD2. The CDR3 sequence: CASSQTSGGTGELFF. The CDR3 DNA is TGTGCCAGTAGCCAGACTAGCGGGGGTACCGGGGAGCTGTTTTTT.